Each of the 29 T cell receptor beta chains below was sequenced from the same sample in a study of T cells in Graves' hyperthyroidism and ophthalmopathy. Amplification of TCR beta CDR3 regions was performed using RNA transcripts as template. Researchers ran a first-round RT-PCR on the TCR CDR3 using the HTBI primer set. Via MiXCR, TCRdb re-called the multiplex PCR reads, giving one row per CDR3 protein. The profile shows a few hundred thousand distinct CDR3 sequences, under 15% of them singletons. The sample consisted of blood. Receptor source: a woman in her 30s with Graves' hyperthyroidism.

The rearrangement links TRBV14 to TRBJ2-7; D unresolved. Germline CDR1 and CDR2: SGHDN and FVKESK. This CDR3 comprises 15 residues. The ends were cut back, 1 base at V and 8 bases at J, with 18 bases in the middle. CDR3 nucleotides: TGTGCCAGCAGCCAAGGATTTACAGAACGTTACAAGCAGTACTTC. Protein sequence: CASSQGFTERYKQYF.

In regard to this clonotype: One base away lies a much larger clone, so this may be a sequencing read error. J is TRBJ1-6 and V is TRBV5-1, with D possibly matching TRBD1 (5 bases). Germline V CDR1 and CDR2: SGHRS, YFSETQ. V dropped 4 bases and J dropped 11 bases, with 16 bases sitting between them. The CDR3 length is 14 residues. The CDR3 here is CASSPGRGVAPLHF. The CDR3 region has the DNA TGCGCCAGCAGCCCCGGGAGAGGGGTTGCACCCCTCCACTTT.

The V call is TRBV29-1, the J call TRBJ2-1, with D unclear. The V gene lost 0 bases and the J gene lost 0 bases, with 3 bases spanning the gap. Germline values: CDR1 SQVTM, CDR2 ANQGSEA. This CDR3 comprises 13 residues. The CDR3 reads CSVEDGSYNEQFF. The DNA of the CDR3 is TGCAGCGTTGAAGACGGCTCCTACAATGAGCAGTTCTTC.

About this clonotype: A read error may account for a junction end that differs from germline. The chain joins TRBV7-9 to TRBJ2-3, with 7 bases matching TRBD2. The CDR3 loop spans 20 amino acids. The germline V gene encodes CDR1 SEHNR and CDR2 FQNEAQ (reference sequence). CDR3 region: CASSLARWASGNTSTDTQYF. CDR3 nucleotide sequence: TGCGCCAGCAGCTTGGCCAGGTGGGCTAGCGGCAATACCTCCACAGATACGCAGTATTTT.

This clonotype was detected many times. The chain carries TRBV11-3 and TRBJ2-1; no reliable D call. V was shortened by 1 base and J by 6 bases, with 10 bases between the two germline ends. The CDR3 has 14 residues. Germline CDR1 SGHNT, CDR2 YENEEA. The CDR3 sequence: CASSLGPLGNEQFF. As DNA, the CDR3 is TGTGCCAGCAGCTTAGGCCCGCTGGGCAATGAGCAGTTCTTC.

This clonotype turned up a few times. The chain is built from TRBV10-3 and TRBJ1-6, with TRBD1 as a possible D gene (6 bases). Germline loops: CDR1 ENHRY, CDR2 SYGVKD. The CDR3 totals 13 residues. Trimming took 8 bases from V and 7 from J, leaving 12 bases between them. For the CDR3, the DNA is TGTGCCATCGGGGGCGGGGGGAATTCACCCCTCCACTTT. Amino acid sequence: CAIGGGGNSPLHF.

The chain employs TRBV9 and TRBJ2-2, with no clear D. V lost 7 bases and J 6 bases, leaving 16 bases between the germline ends. Germline V lookup: CDR1 SGDLS, CDR2 YYNGEE. This CDR3 contains 14 residues. The CDR3 DNA is TGTGCCAGCGCGGTGGACCCACCGCCCGGGGAGCTGTTTTTT. This encodes CASAVDPPPGELFF.

This clonotype was counted many times. The V call is TRBV28, the J call TRBJ1-5, with 7 bases matching TRBD1. CDR1 and CDR2 (germline): MDHEN, SYDVKM. Unmatched junction bases numbered 11, after V lost 4 bases and J lost 5 bases. The CDR3 contains 16 residues. The CDR3 coding sequence is TGTGCCAGCAGTTCGCAGGTGACAGGGACCCATCAGCCCCAGCATTTT. This encodes CASSSQVTGTHQPQHF. The variable domain in full, with the rest retrieved from reference TRBV28 and TRBJ1-5, is DVKVTQSSRYLVKRTGEKVFLECVQDMDHENMFWYRQDPGLGLRLIYFSYDVKMKEKGDIPEGYSVSREKKERFSLILESASTNQTSMYLCASSSQVTGTHQPQHFGDGTRLSIL.

Note on this clonotype: A much larger clone sits a single nucleotide away, making a read error possible. The chain combines TRBV5-1 with TRBJ1-6; D unclear. With 0 bases removed from V and 10 bases from J, the gap between germline ends came to 11 bases. Germline values: CDR1 SGHRS, CDR2 YFSETQ. This CDR3 has 14 amino acids. The CDR3 sequence: CASSLGAGPSPLHF. In nucleotides, the CDR3 is TGCGCCAGCAGCTTGGGGGCGGGTCCGTCACCCCTCCACTTT.

This clonotype occurred many times. The V and J genes are TRBV11-1 and TRBJ2-2; TRBD2 might be the D (6 bases). The germline V gene has CDR1 SGHAT and CDR2 FQDESV (reference sequence). V was trimmed by 6 bases and J by 3 bases, leaving 11 bases between them. The CDR3 has 14 amino acids. The CDR3 reads CASRRDSDTGELFF. The CDR3 DNA reads TGTGCCAGCAGAAGGGACTCCGACACCGGGGAGCTGTTTTTT.

This clonotype was seen at least ten times. The V call is TRBV3-1, the J call TRBJ1-4, with a possible D match to TRBD1 (6 bases). Per the germline V gene, CDR1 is LGHDT and CDR2 is YNNKEL (reference sequence). The CDR3 length is 16 residues. Trimming removed 4 bases at V and 1 base at J, with 13 bases between. The CDR3 nucleotides are TGTGCCAGCAGCCGGACGGGCAGGGGAACTAATGAAAAACTGTTTTTT. Its translation: CASSRTGRGTNEKLFF.

In its sample, this clonotype was seen many times. This chain uses TRBV28 with TRBJ2-7; weak D call: TRBD2 (6 bases). The CDR3 covers 14 residues. V was trimmed by 7 bases and J by 4 bases, leaving 17 bases between them. Germline values: CDR1 MDHEN, CDR2 SYDVKM. CDR3: CASIALGGAYEQYF. The CDR3 DNA is TGTGCCAGCATCGCCCTAGGAGGGGCGTACGAGCAGTACTTC.

This clonotype has ten or more counts. The chain recombines TRBV7-8 with TRBJ1-6; 7 positions match TRBD1. The CDR3 has 16 residues. The trim removed 5 bases at V and 6 bases at J, leaving 10 bases unmatched. Germline V lookup: CDR1 SGHVS, CDR2 FQNEAQ. The CDR3 is CASSMTGTAPNSPLHF. DNA of the CDR3: TGTGCCAGCAGCATGACTGGGACAGCGCCTAATTCACCCCTCCACTTT.

This clonotype has more than one count but fewer than ten. The final CDR3 position lacks the conserved phenylalanine or tryptophan, pointing to a likely read error. The rearrangement uses TRBV11-2 and TRBJ2-1; D unclear. V shed 1 base and J shed 0 bases, with 4 bases lying between them. Germline loops: CDR1 SGHAT, CDR2 FQNNGV. The CDR3 extends over 14 amino acids. As DNA, the CDR3 is TGTGCCAGCAGCTTAGCCCCCTCCTACAATGAGCAGTTCTCC. Protein: CASSLAPSYNEQFS.

This chain joins TRBV19 and TRBJ2-1; TRBD2 matches 11 bases. The length of the CDR3 is 15 residues. The J segment lost 5 bases and the V segment lost 10 bases, leaving 10 bases of the junction unmatched. CDR1 is LNHDA and CDR2 is SQIVND in the germline V gene (reference sequence). The DNA for the CDR3 is TGTGCCACCCGAGGGGGACTAGCGGTGAACAATGAGCAGTTCTTC. Its protein is CATRGGLAVNNEQFF.

This sequence joins TRBV6-4 and TRBJ1-2; D is unclear. This CDR3 comprises 15 residues. The ends were cut back, 3 bases at V and 5 bases at J, with 16 bases in the middle. Germline V gene sequence: CDR1 MRHNA, CDR2 SNTAGT. The DNA of the CDR3 is TGTGCCAGCAGTGAAGCCGAGGCTGGAGGATATGGCTACACCTTC. The encoded protein is CASSEAEAGGYGYTF.

This clonotype was observed a handful of times. The chain couples TRBV29-1 to TRBJ2-7; D is ambiguous. The CDR3 extends over 13 amino acids. V dropped 4 bases and J dropped 6 bases, with 16 bases sitting between them. From germline, CDR1 is SQVTM and CDR2 ANQGSEA. The DNA of the CDR3 is TGCAGCGTTGGACAACCCTTCGATGGCGAGCAGTACTTC. Its translation is CSVGQPFDGEQYF.

This chain links TRBV5-1 with TRBJ1-2, with 11 bases lining up with TRBD1. The junction had 4 bases not matched to a gene; V was cut back by 2 bases and J by 7 bases. The CDR3 spans 14 residues. Germline CDR1 is SGHRS and CDR2 is YFSETQ. The CDR3 is CASSFGQGALGYTF. The CDR3, as DNA: TGCGCCAGCAGCTTTGGACAGGGGGCCCTTGGCTACACCTTC.

The rearrangement links TRBV6-1 to TRBJ2-1; D gene unclear. The V end lost 2 bases, the J end lost 8 bases, and 13 bases lay between the germline ends. The CDR3 is made up of 14 amino acids. Germline loops: CDR1 MNHNS, CDR2 SASEGT. CDR3 in DNA: TGTGCCAGCAGTGAAAGGTGGCCGGACGATGAGCAGTTCTTC. This sequence encodes CASSERWPDDEQFF.

The chain is built from TRBV7-3 and TRBJ2-1; D assignment may be TRBD1 or TRBD2 (5 bases each). The ends were cut back, 8 bases at V and 2 bases at J, with 10 bases in the middle. The length of the CDR3 is 13 residues. Germline lookup yields CDR1 SGHTA and CDR2 FQGTGA. CDR3 in amino acids: CASSTGPYNEQFF. In DNA, the CDR3 is TGTGCCAGCTCTACGGGACCCTACAATGAGCAGTTCTTC.

V gene TRBV5-1 combines with J gene TRBJ2-4; TRBD1 might be the D (6 bases). Germline V lookup: CDR1 SGHRS, CDR2 YFSETQ. V was trimmed by 0 bases and J by 5 bases, leaving 9 bases between them. The length of the CDR3 is 14 residues. DNA of the CDR3: TGCGCCAGCAGCTTGGAATCAGGGGAAAACATTCAGTACTTC. Its protein product is CASSLESGENIQYF.

This clonotype has only a few counts. This sequence joins TRBV18 and TRBJ2-7; 7 bases line up with TRBD1. Trimming took 4 bases from V and 6 from J; bases not matched to a gene: 6. Germline V gene sequence: CDR1 KGHSH, CDR2 LQKENI. CDR3 length equals 13 residues. The CDR3 DNA sequence: TGTGCCAGCTCACAACCGACAGGGATCGAGCAGTACTTC. It is translated as CASSQPTGIEQYF. The full variable domain, rest sourced from reference TRBV18 and TRBJ2-7, is NAGVMQNPRHLVRRRGQEARLRCSPMKGHSHVYWYRQLPEEGLKFMVYLQKENIIDESGMPKERFSAEFPKEGPSILRIQQVVRGDSAAYFCASSQPTGIEQYFGPGTRLTVT.

V is TRBV20-1 and J is TRBJ2-3; no clear D gene. From germline, CDR1 is DFQATT and CDR2 SNEGSKA (reference sequence). V was shortened by 3 bases and J by 0 bases, with 4 bases between the two germline ends. This CDR3 is 12 amino acids long. CDR3 sequence: CSASRSTDTQYF. The DNA for the CDR3 is TGCAGTGCTAGCCGTAGCACAGATACGCAGTATTTT.

This clonotype has ten or more counts. V and J are TRBV27 and TRBJ2-5; 9 positions match TRBD2. CDR3 size: 16 residues. The trim removed 5 bases at V and 5 bases at J, leaving 12 bases unmatched. Germline-derived CDR1 and CDR2 are MNHEY and SMNVEV (reference sequence). CDR3 residues: CASSPLAGTSGETQYF. In DNA, the CDR3 is TGTGCCAGCAGTCCCCTAGCGGGAACCTCAGGGGAGACCCAGTACTTC.

This clonotype was counted a few times. CDR3 DNA: TGTGCCAGCAGCGCACAGAGATACTACGAGCAGTACTTC. Translation: CASSAQRYYEQYF. This chain connects TRBV12-3 or TRBV12-4 to TRBJ2-7, with no clear D. V was trimmed by 6 bases and J by 3 bases, leaving 12 bases between them. The CDR3 spans 13 residues.

At least ten counts were recorded for this clonotype. CDR3 sequence (DNA): TGTGCCAGCAGCTCCGTAGGGGATAGTTACAATGAGCAGTTCTTC. It specifies CASSSVGDSYNEQFF. The genes are TRBV7-9 and TRBJ2-1, with D perhaps matching TRBD1 (5 bases). Germline V gene sequence: CDR1 SEHNR, CDR2 FQNEAQ (reference sequence). There are 15 residues in the CDR3. V lost 4 bases and J 4 bases, leaving 14 bases between the germline ends.

This clonotype was seen a few times. V gene TRBV12-3 or TRBV12-4 combines with J gene TRBJ1-4; D uncertain. Trimming took off 3 bases at V and 11 bases at J, with 13 bases between the two ends. The CDR3 contains 13 residues. CDR3 in DNA: TGTGCCAGCAGTTTGGGTCTGCGTGCGAAACTGTTTTTT. It is translated as CASSLGLRAKLFF.

This clonotype was found a few times. DNA for the CDR3: TGTGCCAGCAGCCGAAAAACGCCCCGGGACAGGGGTATGAATGAGCAGTTCTTC. Translation gives CASSRKTPRDRGMNEQFF. V gene TRBV3-1 combines with J gene TRBJ2-1, with 10 bases that match TRBD1. The CDR3 extends over 18 amino acids. V lost 4 bases to trimming and J lost 7 bases; unmatched junction nucleotides: 16. Germline values: CDR1 LGHDT, CDR2 YNNKEL (reference sequence).

CDR3 bases: TGTGCCAGCAGCCAGGGGTCGAGCGGGAGGTTTGCCGGGGAGCTGTTTTTT. This encodes CASSQGSSGRFAGELFF. This chain links TRBV14 with TRBJ2-2; TRBD2 matches at 9 bases. This CDR3 is 17 amino acids long. The germline CDR1 and CDR2 sequences are SGHDN and FVKESK. V shed 3 bases and J 6 bases; nucleotides not matched to a gene: 11.